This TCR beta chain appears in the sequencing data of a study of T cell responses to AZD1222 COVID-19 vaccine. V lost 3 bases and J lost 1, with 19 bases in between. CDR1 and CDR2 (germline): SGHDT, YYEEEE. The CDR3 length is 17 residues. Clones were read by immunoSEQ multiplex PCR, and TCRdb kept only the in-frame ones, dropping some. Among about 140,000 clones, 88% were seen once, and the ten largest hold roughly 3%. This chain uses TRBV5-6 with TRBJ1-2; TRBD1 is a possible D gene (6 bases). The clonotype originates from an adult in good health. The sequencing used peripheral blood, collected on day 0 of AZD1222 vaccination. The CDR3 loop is CASSSAQGTPFNYGYTF. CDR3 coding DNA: TGTGCCAGCAGCTCGGCCCAGGGGACCCCCTTTAACTATGGCTACACCTTC.